One sample yielded the 9 T cell receptor beta chains listed below, sequenced in a study of human T cells and chemical hapten exposure. Library construction involved attaching unique molecular identifiers to individual cDNA molecules, which allowed quantitative, reproducible TCR counting. Via MiXCR, TCRdb re-called the reads, giving one row per CDR3 protein. The repertoire includes about 660 distinct CDR3 sequences, 45% to 55% of them detected once, and roughly 9% sits in the top ten. The treatment denotes: therapeutic diphenylcyclopropenone sensitization with weekly scalp DPC. The sample here was whole blood, taken before DPC sensitization or 2, 6, or about 24 weeks after (not recorded which). The receptors were gathered from an adult with alopecia areata. Some clones in this sample may be carry-over from other donors' samples. This table probably holds off-target reads from a library built for another chain.

The V gene is TRBV30, the J gene TRBJ2-7, with D maybe TRBD1 (6 bases). V was pared by 4 bases and J by 2 bases, with 9 bases between. The CDR3 totals 12 residues. Germline V gene lookup returns CDR1 GTSNPN and CDR2 SVGIG (reference sequence). The CDR3 DNA sequence: TGTGCCTGGACAGGGGAAGCCTACGAGCAGTACTTC. Translating it yields CAWTGEAYEQYF.

The chain uses TRBV18 and TRBJ2-2; D unclear. Trimming shortened V by 2 bases and J by 2 bases, and 6 bases separated the two germline ends. CDR1 is KGHSH, CDR2 LQKENI, per germline. This CDR3 comprises 14 residues. DNA for the CDR3: TGTGCCAGCTCACCAGGCGGAAACACCGGGGAGCTGTTTTTT. Amino acids: CASSPGGNTGELFF.

DNA of the CDR3: TGTGCCAGCAGTTTGGGGGGGGTGACTGAAGCTTTCTTT. It translates to CASSLGGVTEAFF. The chain uses TRBV12-3 or TRBV12-4 and TRBJ1-1; D is perhaps TRBD1 (5 bases). CDR3 size: 13 residues. Trimming took 3 bases from V and 5 from J, leaving 10 bases between them.

The chain links TRBV7-8 to TRBJ1-1, with D tentatively TRBD1 (5 bases). CDR1 and CDR2 (germline): SGHVS, FQNEAQ. V lost 0 bases to trimming and J lost 1 base, with 9 bases between them. This CDR3 contains 15 residues. The CDR3 coding sequence is TGTGCCAGCAGCTTAGCCGGGGGAACGAACACTGAAGCTTTCTTT. Its protein product is CASSLAGGTNTEAFF.

By frequency in the sample, this clonotype is large (0.1 to 1%). This CDR3 reads CASSSPGGAEQYF. The CDR3 DNA sequence: TGTGCCAGTAGTTCCCCCGGTGGGGCCGAGCAGTACTTC. The V gene is TRBV19, the J gene TRBJ2-7; possible D gene TRBD1, 5 bases. There are 13 residues in the CDR3. Germline-derived CDR1 and CDR2 are LNHDA and SQIVND (reference sequence). V shed 5 bases and J shed 6 bases, with 14 bases lying between them.

On this clonotype itself: A read error may produce the germline difference seen at one junction end. The rearrangement uses TRBV5-1 and TRBJ2-1, with 13 bases that match TRBD2. Germline V gene sequence: CDR1 SGHRS, CDR2 YFSETQ. The CDR3 extends over 19 amino acids. CDR3 protein: CAGSFGTSGTPHFYNEQFF. In DNA form, the CDR3 reads TGCGCCGGCAGCTTCGGGACTAGCGGGACACCACATTTCTACAATGAGCAGTTCTTC. Variable domain in full (rest from reference TRBV5-1 and TRBJ2-1): KAGVTQTPRYLIKTRGQQVTLSCSPISGHRSVSWYQQTPGQGLQFLFEYFSETQRNKGNFPGRFSGRQFSNSRSEMNVSTLELGDSALYLCAGSFGTSGTPHFYNEQFFGPGTRLTVL.

The V and J genes are TRBV30 and TRBJ2-7; perhaps TRBD1 as D (5 bases). V was shortened by 4 bases and J by 5 bases, with 9 bases between the two germline ends. This CDR3 contains 11 residues. From germline, CDR1 is GTSNPN and CDR2 SVGIG (reference sequence). CDR3 bases: TGTGCCTGGACAGGGATGAACGAGCAGTACTTC. Encoded protein: CAWTGMNEQYF.

The chain links TRBV6-4 to TRBJ2-1, with D maybe TRBD1 (5 bases). This CDR3 spans 14 amino acids. Germline lookup yields CDR1 MRHNA and CDR2 SNTAGT. Trimming stripped 3 bases from V and 5 bases from J, with 11 bases between. The CDR3 nucleotides are TGTGCCAGCAGTGAACTGGTGGGGCACAATGAGCAGTTCTTC. As protein: CASSELVGHNEQFF.

This clonotype has a handful of counts. The chain recombines TRBV6-4 with TRBJ2-3; 7 positions match TRBD2. Germline trimming cut 0 bases from V and 1 base from J; bases unmatched to any gene: 4. The CDR3 has 16 amino acids. CDR1 is MRHNA and CDR2 is SNTAGT in the germline V gene. CDR3 in amino acids: CASSDSGGGGTDTQYF. The CDR3 DNA reads as TGTGCCAGCAGTGACTCCGGGGGAGGGGGCACAGATACGCAGTATTTT.